One sample yielded the 10 T cell receptor beta chains listed below, sequenced in a study of cytomegalovirus exposure and HLA in healthy donors. In the PCR, 60 Vbeta and 13 Jbeta primers were used. Assay: immunoSEQ multiplex PCR; the TCRdb copy retains only in-frame clones and omits some. The table records hundreds of thousands of clones, almost 80% of them present only once. Source material: PBMCs. Receptors were obtained from a male donor in good health and CMV-seronegative.

There are a few counts of this clone. The V gene is TRBV7-2, the J gene TRBJ1-1; 8 bases map to TRBD1. The germline V gene has CDR1 SGHTA and CDR2 FQGNSA. The CDR3 runs to 16 residues. V was clipped by 0 bases and J by 10 bases; unmatched bases: 13. CDR3 DNA: TGTGCCAGCAGCTTAGCGCAGGCAGGGGGCTCGATGGGAGCTTTCTTT. It encodes CASSLAQAGGSMGAFF.

V usage is TRBV5-1 and J usage is TRBJ1-6; 8 bases fit TRBD1. Germline CDR1 reads SGHRS; CDR2 reads YFSETQ. The CDR3 has 15 residues. J lost 7 bases, V lost 0 bases, and 3 bases had no gene match. CDR3 protein: CASSLVGQANSPLHF. The CDR3 DNA sequence: TGCGCCAGCAGCTTGGTGGGACAGGCAAATTCACCCCTCCACTTT. The full variable domain, in which reference TRBV5-1 and TRBJ1-6 provide the parts outside the CDR3, is KAGVTQTPRYLIKTRGQQVTLSCSPISGHRSVSWYQQTPGQGLQFLFEYFSETQRNKGNFPGRFSGRQFSNSRSEMNVSTLELGDSALYLCASSLVGQANSPLHFGNGTRLTVT.

The chain recombines TRBV5-1 with TRBJ2-1; TRBD2 matches 9 bases. The trim removed 2 bases at V and 2 bases at J, leaving 8 bases unmatched. The CDR3 length is 17 residues. Germline lookup yields CDR1 SGHRS and CDR2 YFSETQ. The CDR3 region is CASSLGSGRITYNEQFF. For the CDR3, the DNA is TGCGCCAGCAGCTTAGGTAGCGGGAGAATCACCTACAATGAGCAGTTCTTC.

The chain employs TRBV10-1 and TRBJ2-7, with 9 bases lining up with TRBD1. CDR1 WNHNN and CDR2 SYGVQD come from the germline V gene (reference sequence). With V trimmed by 6 bases and J by 4 bases, 4 bases remained unmatched. This CDR3 contains 13 residues. The CDR3 bases are TGCGCCAGCAGCCGGGACAGGGCTTACGAGCAGTACTTC. This sequence encodes CASSRDRAYEQYF.

The genes are TRBV7-8 and TRBJ2-7; 8 nucleotides agree with TRBD2. The trim removed 1 base at V and 3 bases at J, leaving 8 bases unmatched. The CDR3 covers 16 residues. From germline, CDR1 is SGHVS and CDR2 FQNEAQ. CDR3 nucleotides: TGTGCCAGCAGCTTAGTGGAGCGGGGGACGATCTACGAGCAGTACTTC. As protein: CASSLVERGTIYEQYF.

The rearrangement joins TRBV1 to TRBJ2-7; the table names TRBD2, a call not compared with the DNA. TRBV1 is flagged as a pseudogene. This CDR3 has 16 amino acids. The CDR3, as DNA: TGCACCAGCAGCCAAGATGCCCGGACTAGCGGCTACGAGCAGTACTTC. Protein: CTSSQDARTSGYEQYF.

CDR3 in amino acids: CASSLAGTGELFF. The CDR3 DNA reads as TGTGCCAGTAGTCTAGCGGGTACCGGGGAGCTGTTTTTT. This chain connects TRBV19 to TRBJ2-2; 8 bases are shared with TRBD2. Germline loops: CDR1 LNHDA, CDR2 SQIVND (reference sequence). With V trimmed by 5 bases and J by 5 bases, 1 base remained unmatched. CDR3 length: 13 amino acids.

The CDR3 region is CASSYSGTGGFNEQFF. DNA of the CDR3: TGTGCCAGCAGTTACTCTGGGACAGGGGGTTTTAATGAGCAGTTCTTC. The V gene is TRBV6-5, the J gene TRBJ2-1; 11 bases are shared with TRBD1. Germline V gives CDR1 MNHEY, CDR2 SVGAGI. The junction had 5 bases not matched to a gene; V was cut back by 0 bases and J by 7 bases. The CDR3 extends over 16 amino acids.

The V gene is TRBV10-3, the J gene TRBJ1-5; perhaps TRBD1 as D (6 bases). There are 14 residues in the CDR3. V was pared by 6 bases and J by 7 bases, with 16 bases between. CDR1 is ENHRY and CDR2 is SYGVKD in the germline V gene. CDR3 sequence reads: CAIRGGAGPQPQHF. The CDR3 coding sequence is TGTGCCATCAGGGGGGGGGCAGGGCCACAGCCCCAGCATTTT.

This chain connects TRBV5-1 to TRBJ2-7, with 9 bases fitting TRBD1. The CDR3 length is 16 residues. V was clipped by 2 bases and J by 7 bases; unmatched bases: 13. The germline CDR1 and CDR2 sequences are SGHRS and YFSETQ. CDR3 sequence: CASSLLRDRVTGEQYF. CDR3 in DNA: TGCGCCAGCAGCTTACTCCGGGACAGGGTTACTGGGGAGCAGTACTTC. Filled out from reference TRBV5-1 and TRBJ2-7, the complete variable domain reads KAGVTQTPRYLIKTRGQQVTLSCSPISGHRSVSWYQQTPGQGLQFLFEYFSETQRNKGNFPGRFSGRQFSNSRSEMNVSTLELGDSALYLCASSLLRDRVTGEQYFGPGTRLTVT.